The 20 T cell receptor beta chains reported below all come from one sample, sequenced in a study of blood T cell repertoires in COVID-19. Generated by immunoSEQ multiplex PCR, the TCRdb table keeps only in-frame clones and is missing some. The sample shows about 74,000 clones, approximately 93% of them seen only once. The specimen sequenced was peripheral blood. The receptors were gathered from a man between 50 and 59 years old with COVID-19, enrolled during active disease.

This chain uses TRBV19 with TRBJ2-1, with a tentative D call TRBD1 (5 bases). The CDR3 has 14 amino acids. Germline V lookup: CDR1 LNHDA, CDR2 SQIVND (reference sequence). The V and J ends lost 4 bases and 2 bases respectively, with 9 bases between them. As DNA, the CDR3 is TGTGCCAGTAGTACCATAGGGGCCTACAATGAGCAGTTCTTC. Protein product: CASSTIGAYNEQFF.

The table lists this clone with a count of one. This sequence joins TRBV2 and TRBJ1-6, with D possibly being TRBD1 (6 bases). V lost 7 bases, J lost 7 bases, and 14 bases lay in between. The CDR3 is made up of 14 amino acids. The germline CDR1 and CDR2 sequences are SNHLY and FYNNEI. The CDR3 sequence is CASTERGINSPLHF. CDR3 nucleotide sequence: TGTGCCAGCACTGAGAGGGGGATAAATTCACCCCTCCACTTT.

The V gene is TRBV3-1 (or the pseudogene TRBV3-2), the J gene TRBJ2-1, with a possible D match to TRBD1 (7 bases). The CDR3 contains 12 residues. Trimming took 5 bases from V and 15 from J, leaving 17 bases between them. CDR1 is LGHDT and CDR2 is YNNKEL in the germline V gene (reference sequence). The CDR3 loop is CASSSVTGTLFF. The CDR3 DNA reads TGTGCCAGCAGCTCAGTGACAGGGACTTTGTTCTTC.

The CDR3 coding sequence is TGTGCCACCGGGGCGAACACCGGGGAGCTGTTTTTT. Translated: CATGANTGELFF. The V gene is TRBV2, the J gene TRBJ2-2, with a possible D match to TRBD2 (5 bases). The germline V and J ends were trimmed by 10 bases and 0 bases, with 6 bases remaining between them. CDR1 and CDR2 from the germline V gene are SNHLY and FYNNEI. The length of the CDR3 is 12 residues. The variable domain in full, completed from reference TRBV2 and TRBJ2-2, reads EPEVTQTPSHQVTQMGQEVILRCVPISNHLYFYWYRQILGQKVEFLVSFYNNEISEKSEIFDDQFSVERPDGSNFTLKIRSTKLEDSAMYFCATGANTGELFFGEGSRLTVL.

In DNA, the CDR3 is TGTGCCAGCAGCTCTGCTACCACGGATGAGCAGTTCTTC. Amino acid sequence: CASSSATTDEQFF. The rearrangement joins TRBV5-4 to TRBJ2-1; D remains unclear. Trimming left V 3 bases short and J 8 bases short, with 12 bases between. The length of the CDR3 is 13 residues. In germline, CDR1 is SGHNT, CDR2 YYREEE (reference sequence).

The J gene is TRBJ2-2, the V gene TRBV14; no firm D call. The CDR3 runs to 12 residues. Germline CDR1 reads SGHDN; CDR2 reads FVKESK. V was cut by 4 bases and J by 5 bases, with 5 bases left in between. CDR3 region: CASSPNTGELFF. In DNA form, the CDR3 reads TGTGCCAGCAGCCCAAATACCGGGGAGCTGTTTTTT.

The chain employs TRBV7-9 and TRBJ2-5, with 7 positions matching TRBD1. The trim removed 5 bases at V and 1 base at J, leaving 4 bases unmatched. Germline loops: CDR1 SEHNR, CDR2 FQNEAQ (reference sequence). CDR3 length: 14 residues. The CDR3 DNA follows: TGTGCCAGCAGCCAAGGGACAGTCCAAGAGACCCAGTACTTC. It specifies CASSQGTVQETQYF.

The gene calls are TRBV3-1 (or the pseudogene TRBV3-2) and TRBJ2-5; 12 bases fit TRBD2. J was trimmed by 4 bases and V by 1 base; bases with no gene match: 10. This CDR3 spans 18 amino acids. Germline V gene data show CDR1 as LGHDT and CDR2 as YNNKEL (reference sequence). DNA of the CDR3: TGTGCCAGCAGCCAAGTCCTAGCGGGAGGGCCGGTAACAGAGACCCAGTACTTC. Its protein product is CASSQVLAGGPVTETQYF.

The rearrangement joins TRBV29-1 to TRBJ2-5; D call uncertain. Germline assignment: CDR1 SQVTM and CDR2 ANQGSEA. The CDR3 length is 12 residues. The V gene lost 4 bases and the J gene lost 5 bases, with 11 bases spanning the gap. CDR3 region: CSVASESETQYF. The CDR3 DNA reads TGCAGCGTTGCGTCGGAGAGTGAGACCCAGTACTTC.

The gene calls are TRBV30 and TRBJ1-2, with 7 bases matching TRBD1. The CDR3 runs to 12 residues. The V and J ends lost 8 bases and 8 bases, in that order; junction bases with no gene match: 11. Per the germline V gene, CDR1 is GTSNPN and CDR2 is SVGIG (reference sequence). The CDR3 protein is CAVMDQGEGYTF. Here the CDR3 DNA reads TGTGCCGTGATGGACCAGGGGGAAGGCTACACCTTC.

The rearrangement links TRBV7-9 to TRBJ2-1; TRBD2 matches 11 bases. The CDR3 runs to 15 residues. CDR1 is SEHNR, CDR2 FQNEAQ, per germline (reference sequence). Trimming cost V 5 bases and J 9 bases; bases outside gene matches: 9. The CDR3 DNA reads as TGTGCCAGCAGCCCCCGTTCACTAGCGGGAGTTGAGCAGTTCTTC. This gives the protein CASSPRSLAGVEQFF.

This clone was counted a few times. This chain links TRBV20-1 with TRBJ1-6; the match to TRBD1 covers 7 bases. The CDR3 is 15 residues long. V dropped 3 bases and J dropped 8; count of bases not matched to a gene: 10. Germline CDR1 and CDR2: DFQATT and SNEGSKA (reference sequence). The CDR3 spells CSASKGQVGDSPLHF. CDR3 in DNA: TGCAGTGCTAGTAAAGGACAGGTTGGGGATTCACCCCTCCACTTT.

The CDR3 loop is CAWSGSDITNYGYTF. CDR3 DNA sequence: TGTGCCTGGAGTGGATCAGATATCACTAACTATGGCTACACCTTC. The chain joins TRBV30 to TRBJ1-2; the D is unclear. Germline loops: CDR1 GTSNPN, CDR2 SVGIG (reference sequence). V was cut by 1 base and J by 0 bases, with 12 bases left in between. The CDR3 spans 15 residues.

The chain joins TRBV2 to TRBJ1-2; TRBD1 is a possible D gene (5 bases). Trimming took 5 bases from V and 5 from J, leaving 24 bases between them. From germline, CDR1 is SNHLY and CDR2 FYNNEI. The CDR3 contains 17 residues. The CDR3: CASSSKGAIYDEYGYTF. CDR3 sequence (DNA): TGTGCCAGCAGTAGCAAAGGGGCCATCTATGATGAGTATGGCTACACCTTC. Full variable domain (remainder filled in from reference TRBV2 and TRBJ1-2): EPEVTQTPSHQVTQMGQEVILRCVPISNHLYFYWYRQILGQKVEFLVSFYNNEISEKSEIFDDQFSVERPDGSNFTLKIRSTKLEDSAMYFCASSSKGAIYDEYGYTFGSGTRLTVV.

This sequence joins TRBV18 and TRBJ2-7; 10 nucleotides match TRBD1. Germline V CDR1 and CDR2: KGHSH, LQKENI. Trimming removed 2 bases from V and 4 bases from J; junction bases left unmatched: 8. The CDR3 spans 16 residues. The CDR3 protein is CASSPRGQGFSYEQYF. The CDR3 DNA follows: TGTGCCAGCTCACCAAGGGGACAGGGGTTTTCTTACGAGCAGTACTTC.

The chain couples TRBV5-1 to TRBJ2-2, with 8 positions matching TRBD1. V lost 0 bases, J lost 3 bases, and 1 base stayed unmatched. Germline V gives CDR1 SGHRS, CDR2 YFSETQ. The CDR3 spans 15 residues. In nucleotides, the CDR3 is TGCGCCAGCAGCTTGGACAGGGGGGACACCGGGGAGCTGTTTTTT. Translating gives CASSLDRGDTGELFF.

This clone was seen just once. The chain recombines TRBV4-3 with TRBJ2-7; the match to TRBD1 covers 10 bases. Trimming took 4 bases from V and 5 from J; bases not matched to a gene: 8. The CDR3 totals 15 residues. The germline CDR1 and CDR2 sequences are LGHNA and YSLEER. The CDR3 sequence: CASSRSDRGRNEQYF. CDR3 sequence (DNA): TGCGCCAGCAGCCGCTCAGACAGGGGGCGAAACGAGCAGTACTTC.

In DNA, the CDR3 is TGTGCCAGCAGCTTGGGACTAGCGGGAGGTAGGGGGATTGGCGAGCAGTACGTC. It specifies CASSLGLAGGRGIGEQYV. This sequence joins TRBV5-5 and TRBJ2-7, with 13 positions matching TRBD2. V gave up 0 bases and J gave up 6 bases; unmatched junction bases: 12. CDR1 is SGHKS, CDR2 YYEKEE, per germline (reference sequence). The length of the CDR3 is 18 residues.

The rearrangement uses TRBV30 and TRBJ1-1; 8 bases align to TRBD1. Germline V gives CDR1 GTSNPN, CDR2 SVGIG (reference sequence). V shed 4 bases, J shed 6 bases, and the junction held 4 bases outside the gene matches. This CDR3 has 12 amino acids. The CDR3 is CAWTGGASEAFF. The CDR3 DNA sequence: TGTGCCTGGACAGGGGGCGCATCTGAAGCTTTCTTT.

The chain links TRBV6-1 to TRBJ1-5; D remains ambiguous. V was pared by 3 bases and J by 5 bases, with 5 bases between. The CDR3 is 12 amino acids. Germline-derived CDR1 and CDR2 are MNHNS and SASEGT. The CDR3 bases are TGTGCCAGCAGTGACGGGGATCAGCCCCAGCATTTT. Residues: CASSDGDQPQHF.